The 18 T cell receptor beta chains below come from one sample, sequenced in a study of cytomegalovirus exposure and HLA in healthy donors. PCR primers comprised 60 Vbeta and 13 Jbeta primers. The table came from immunoSEQ multiplex PCR; TCRdb's copy has only in-frame clones and leaves some out. The table has about 130,000 clones, roughly 84% seen once. Sequenced material: PBMCs. The receptors shown here come from a woman aged 18-35 years in good health and CMV-seropositive.

The rearrangement links TRBV5-1 to TRBJ2-5, with D possibly TRBD1 on 5 matching bases. This CDR3 has 14 amino acids. Trimming pared 2 bases from V and 2 bases from J, leaving 10 bases between. Germline CDR1 and CDR2: SGHRS and YFSETQ. In DNA form, the CDR3 reads TGCGCCAGCAGCTTTAGACAGATGCAAGAGACCCAGTACTTC. Translating gives CASSFRQMQETQYF.

This chain uses TRBV4-1 with TRBJ1-4; maybe TRBD1 (5 bases). Trimming cost V 0 bases and J 8 bases, with 16 bases left between them. CDR3 length equals 16 residues. Germline V lookup: CDR1 MGHRA, CDR2 YSYEKL. The CDR3: CASSQDGAGLTEKLFF. The CDR3 DNA is TGCGCCAGCAGCCAAGATGGCGCGGGACTAACCGAAAAACTGTTTTTT.

The chain has TRBV25-1 and TRBJ2-2, with a weak D call TRBD2 (5 bases). The ends were cut back, 0 bases at V and 7 bases at J, with 6 bases in the middle. Germline CDR1 and CDR2: MGHDK and SYGVNS. The CDR3 sequence is 13 residues long. This chain's CDR3 is CASSEYEGGELFF. CDR3 DNA: TGTGCCAGCAGTGAATATGAGGGCGGGGAGCTGTTTTTT.

This chain uses TRBV7-8 with TRBJ1-2; tentatively, D is TRBD1 (5 bases). The V end was cut by 7 bases, the J end by 4 bases, with 16 bases between. There are 14 residues in the CDR3. Germline lookup yields CDR1 SGHVS and CDR2 FQNEAQ. The CDR3 coding sequence is TGTGCCAGCACCGACCTCGGGGGGGGCTATGGCTACACCTTC. Residues: CASTDLGGGYGYTF. Filled out from reference TRBV7-8 and TRBJ1-2, the complete variable domain reads GAGVSQSPRYKVAKRGQDVALRCDPISGHVSLFWYQQALGQGPEFLTYFQNEAQLDKSGLPSDRFFAERPEGSVSTLKIQRTQQEDSAVYLCASTDLGGGYGYTFGSGTRLTVV.

J is TRBJ2-5 and V is TRBV5-1, with D perhaps matching TRBD1 (6 bases). The CDR3 covers 13 residues. Germline lookup yields CDR1 SGHRS and CDR2 YFSETQ. V was trimmed by 5 bases and J by 5 bases, leaving 13 bases between them. CDR3 sequence (DNA): TGCGCCAGCAGGACGGGCCAGGGGGAGACCCAGTACTTC. It translates to CASRTGQGETQYF.

The rearrangement joins TRBV27 to TRBJ1-5; 7 nucleotides match TRBD1. Trimming at V came to 3 bases and at J to 9 bases, leaving 14 bases not matched to a gene. Looked up from germline, CDR1 is MNHEY and CDR2 is SMNVEV (reference sequence). This CDR3 region has 16 residues. The CDR3 protein is CASSFDPRGSQSPQHF. DNA of the CDR3: TGTGCCAGCAGTTTTGATCCCAGGGGGAGTCAATCGCCCCAGCATTTT.

This chain links TRBV7-3 with TRBJ2-5, with 9 bases identical to TRBD2. This CDR3 has 16 residues. Trimming at V came to 5 bases and at J to 2 bases, leaving 9 bases not matched to a gene. Germline V gene sequence: CDR1 SGHTA, CDR2 FQGTGA. The CDR3 region is CASSIQAGGTQETQYF. The CDR3 coding sequence is TGTGCCAGCAGCATCCAAGCGGGGGGTACGCAAGAGACCCAGTACTTC.

The chain uses TRBV2 and TRBJ2-6; D not certain. V gave up 3 bases and J gave up 0 bases, with 6 bases separating them. CDR1 and CDR2 from the germline V gene are SNHLY and FYNNEI. CDR3 size: 15 residues. The CDR3 here is CASSDEPSGANVLTF. CDR3 DNA sequence: TGTGCCAGCAGTGACGAGCCCTCTGGGGCCAACGTCCTGACTTTC.

The chain couples TRBV18 to TRBJ1-4, with D hard to call. Trimming shortened V by 6 bases and J by 3 bases, and 11 bases separated the two germline ends. The CDR3 is made up of 14 amino acids. Germline CDR1 is KGHSH and CDR2 is LQKENI. DNA of the CDR3: TGTGCCAGCTCCATCCGGGGATCTAATGAAAAACTGTTTTTT. This codes for CASSIRGSNEKLFF. The whole variable domain, filled in from reference TRBV18 and TRBJ1-4, reads NAGVMQNPRHLVRRRGQEARLRCSPMKGHSHVYWYRQLPEEGLKFMVYLQKENIIDESGMPKERFSAEFPKEGPSILRIQQVVRGDSAAYFCASSIRGSNEKLFFGSGTQLSVL.

This chain uses TRBV6-5 with TRBJ1-2; 8 bases match TRBD1. Germline V gene sequence: CDR1 MNHEY, CDR2 SVGAGI. The CDR3 length is 13 residues. V lost 6 bases and J lost 10; bases outside the gene matches: 10. CDR3 region: CASSSGQGGFYTF. The CDR3 nucleotides read TGTGCCAGCAGCTCCGGACAGGGAGGGTTCTACACCTTC.

The V gene is TRBV10-2, the J gene TRBJ1-5; D might be TRBD1 (5 bases). The CDR3 is made up of 15 amino acids. Between the trimmed V and J ends, which lost 8 bases and 0 bases, there was a span of 14 bases. CDR1 and CDR2 (germline): WSHSY, SAAADI. CDR3 protein: CASHGGIYSNQPQHF. The CDR3 bases are TGCGCCAGCCACGGGGGAATATATAGCAATCAGCCCCAGCATTTT.

Only one count was recorded for this clone. The chain is built from TRBV6-6 and TRBJ2-5; 9 bases fit TRBD1. CDR1 and CDR2 (germline): MNHNY, SVGAGI (reference sequence). V gave up 5 bases and J gave up 5 bases; unmatched junction bases: 9. The CDR3 is 15 residues long. Here the CDR3 DNA reads TGTGCCAGCAGTAATCCGGACAGGGGAGGGGAGACCCAGTACTTC. Translation: CASSNPDRGGETQYF.

The V call is TRBV28, the J call TRBJ2-1; TRBD1 agrees at 7 bases. V lost 5 bases to trimming and J lost 0 bases; unmatched junction nucleotides: 4. Germline V gene sequence: CDR1 MDHEN, CDR2 SYDVKM. This CDR3 has 15 amino acids. This CDR3 reads CASSLRGPSYNEQFF. As DNA, the CDR3 is TGTGCCAGCAGTCTTAGGGGGCCCTCCTACAATGAGCAGTTCTTC.

This chain joins TRBV21-1 and TRBJ1-1. TRBV21-1 is designated a pseudogene. This CDR3 comprises 14 residues. CDR3 region: CASSKVGGDTEAFF. CDR3 DNA sequence: TGTGCCAGCAGCAAAGTTGGGGGGGACACTGAAGCTTTCTTT.

J is TRBJ1-4 and V is TRBV27; the D is unclear. V was shortened by 3 bases and J by 8 bases, with 10 bases between the two germline ends. The CDR3 has 13 amino acids. The germline gives CDR1 MNHEY, CDR2 SMNVEV (reference sequence). CDR3 nucleotide sequence: TGTGCCAGCAGTTTGGCGGGGAGGGAAAAACTGTTTTTT. It codes for CASSLAGREKLFF.

The chain combines TRBV5-5 with TRBJ2-3, with 8 bases aligning to TRBD1. V gave up 4 bases and J gave up 4 bases; unmatched junction bases: 2. This CDR3 has 13 residues. Germline V gene sequence: CDR1 SGHKS, CDR2 YYEKEE (reference sequence). The CDR3 reads CASSRQGSDTQYF. CDR3 sequence (DNA): TGTGCCAGCAGCCGACAGGGGTCAGATACGCAGTATTTT.

This clone was found once. V and J are TRBV6-1 and TRBJ1-3, with D unclear. The CDR3 has 13 residues. Germline loops: CDR1 MNHNS, CDR2 SASEGT. Between the trimmed V and J ends, which lost 7 bases and 0 bases, there was a span of 7 bases. The CDR3 reads CASTQDSGNTIYF. CDR3 in DNA: TGTGCCAGCACCCAGGACTCTGGAAACACCATATATTTT.

V gene TRBV2 combines with J gene TRBJ1-1; the D gene is possibly TRBD1 (5 bases). Trimming removed 8 bases from V and 6 bases from J, with 13 bases in between. This CDR3 is 12 amino acids long. CDR1 is SNHLY and CDR2 is FYNNEI in the germline V gene. CDR3 sequence (DNA): TGTGCCAGCTCGGGGGACGGCGCTGAAGCTTTCTTT. Translation gives CASSGDGAEAFF.